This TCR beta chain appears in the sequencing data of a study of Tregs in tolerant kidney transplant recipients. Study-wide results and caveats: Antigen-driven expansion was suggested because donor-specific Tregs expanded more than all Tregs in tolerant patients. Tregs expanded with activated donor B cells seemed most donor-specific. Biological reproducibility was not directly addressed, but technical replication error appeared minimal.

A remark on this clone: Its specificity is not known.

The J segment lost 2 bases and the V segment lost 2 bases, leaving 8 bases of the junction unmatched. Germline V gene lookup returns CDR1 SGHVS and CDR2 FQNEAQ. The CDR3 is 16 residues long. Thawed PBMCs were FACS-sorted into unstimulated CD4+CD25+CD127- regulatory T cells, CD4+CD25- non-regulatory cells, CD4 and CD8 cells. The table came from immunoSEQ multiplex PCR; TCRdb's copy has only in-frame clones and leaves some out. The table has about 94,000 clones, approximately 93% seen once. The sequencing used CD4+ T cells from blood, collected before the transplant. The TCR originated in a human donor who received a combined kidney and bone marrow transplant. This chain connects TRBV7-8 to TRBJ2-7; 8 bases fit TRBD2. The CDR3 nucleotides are TGTGCCAGCAGCTTAAGGACGGGAGGGCCCACCTACGAGCAGTACTTC. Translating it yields CASSLRTGGPTYEQYF.